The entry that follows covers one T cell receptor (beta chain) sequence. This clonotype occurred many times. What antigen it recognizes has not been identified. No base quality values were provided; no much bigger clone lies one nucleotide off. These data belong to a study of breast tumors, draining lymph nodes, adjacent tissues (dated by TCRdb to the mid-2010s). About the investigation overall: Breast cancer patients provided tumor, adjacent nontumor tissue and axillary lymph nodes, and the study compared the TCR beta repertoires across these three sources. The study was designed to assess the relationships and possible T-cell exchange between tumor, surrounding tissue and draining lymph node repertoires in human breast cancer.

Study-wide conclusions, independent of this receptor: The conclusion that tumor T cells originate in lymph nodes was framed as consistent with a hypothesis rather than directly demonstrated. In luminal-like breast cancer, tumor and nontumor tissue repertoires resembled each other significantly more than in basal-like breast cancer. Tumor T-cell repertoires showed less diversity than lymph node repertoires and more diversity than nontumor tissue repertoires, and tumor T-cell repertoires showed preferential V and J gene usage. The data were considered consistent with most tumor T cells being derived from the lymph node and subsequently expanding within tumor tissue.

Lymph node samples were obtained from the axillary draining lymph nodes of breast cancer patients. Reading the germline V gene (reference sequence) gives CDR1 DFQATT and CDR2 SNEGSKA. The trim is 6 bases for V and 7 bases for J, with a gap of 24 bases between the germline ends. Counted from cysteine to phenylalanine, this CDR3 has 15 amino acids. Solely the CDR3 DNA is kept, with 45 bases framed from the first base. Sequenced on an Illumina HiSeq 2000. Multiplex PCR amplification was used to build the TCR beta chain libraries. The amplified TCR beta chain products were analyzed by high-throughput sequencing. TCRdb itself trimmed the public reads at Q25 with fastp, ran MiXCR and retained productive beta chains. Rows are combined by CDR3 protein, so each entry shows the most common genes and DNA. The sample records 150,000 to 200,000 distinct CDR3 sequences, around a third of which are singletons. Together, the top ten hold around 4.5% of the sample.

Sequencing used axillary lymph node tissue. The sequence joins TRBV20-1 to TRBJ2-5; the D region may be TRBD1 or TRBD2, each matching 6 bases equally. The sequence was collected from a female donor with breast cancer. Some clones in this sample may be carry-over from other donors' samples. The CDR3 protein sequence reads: CSAIERGDPRGTQYF. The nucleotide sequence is TGCAGTGCAATAGAAAGGGGGGACCCAAGAGGGACCCAGTACTTC.